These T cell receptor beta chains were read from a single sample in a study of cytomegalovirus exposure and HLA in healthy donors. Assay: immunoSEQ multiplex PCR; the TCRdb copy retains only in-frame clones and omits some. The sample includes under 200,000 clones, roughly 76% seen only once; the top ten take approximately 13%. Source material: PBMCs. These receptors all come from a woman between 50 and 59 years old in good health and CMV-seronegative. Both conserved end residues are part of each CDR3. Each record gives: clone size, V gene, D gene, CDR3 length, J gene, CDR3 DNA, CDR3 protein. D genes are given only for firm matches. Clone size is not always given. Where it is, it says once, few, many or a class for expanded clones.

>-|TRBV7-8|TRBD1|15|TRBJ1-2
TGTGCCAGCAGCTTGGGACAGGGGGCATCTGGTGGCTACACCTTC
CASSLGQGASGGYTF
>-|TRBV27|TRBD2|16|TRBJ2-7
TGTGCCAGCAGTCCCGGACTAGCGGGAGATATTTACGAGCAGTACTTC
CASSPGLAGDIYEQYF
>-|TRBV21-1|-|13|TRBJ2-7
TGTGCCAGCGGCCGGGACTTTCTCTACGAGCAGTACTTC
CASGRDFLYEQYF
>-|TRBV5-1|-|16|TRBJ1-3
TGCGCCAGCAGCTTGGCACCTGGAGGGGATGGAAACACCATATATTTT
CASSLAPGGDGNTIYF
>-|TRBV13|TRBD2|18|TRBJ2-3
TGTGCCAGCAGCTTAGGCCGTTCAAGCGGGGGGGGGACAGATACGCAGTATTTT
CASSLGRSSGGGTDTQYF
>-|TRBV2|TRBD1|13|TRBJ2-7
TGTGCCAGCGGGGGACAGGGGGTGGGGGAGCAGTACTTC
CASGGQGVGEQYF
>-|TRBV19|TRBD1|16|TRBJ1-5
TGTGCCAGTAGTAATTCCGGGACAGCTAGCAATCAGCCCCAGCATTTT
CASSNSGTASNQPQHF
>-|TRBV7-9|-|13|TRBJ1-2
TGTGCCAGCAGCCCCGGGTCGTGGGATGGCTACACCTTC
CASSPGSWDGYTF
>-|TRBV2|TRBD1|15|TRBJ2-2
TGTGCCAGCAGTCCCCGGACAGGGTATTCCGGGGAGCTGTTTTTT
CASSPRTGYSGELFF
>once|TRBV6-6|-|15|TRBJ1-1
TGTGCCAGCAGAGAGACAGGCCGTGACGGCACCGAAGCTTTCTTT
CASRETGRDGTEAFF
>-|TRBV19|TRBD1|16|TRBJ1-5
TGTGCCAGTAATGACCGGGACAGGGGGTCCTGGCAGCCCCAGCATTTT
CASNDRDRGSWQPQHF
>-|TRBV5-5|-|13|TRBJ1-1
TGTGCCAGCAGCTTGGGGGCTAACACTGAAGCTTTCTTT
CASSLGANTEAFF
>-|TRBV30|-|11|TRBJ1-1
TGTGCCTGGAGTGGGGGGGGTGAAGCTTTCTTT
CAWSGGGEAFF
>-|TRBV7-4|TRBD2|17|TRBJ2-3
TGTGCCGGATTGGGGACTAGAGGGTATGTACTCACAGATACGCAGTATTTT
CAGLGTRGYVLTDTQYF
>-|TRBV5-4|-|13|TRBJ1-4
TGTGCCAGCAGCTTGGATAGAAATGAAAAACTGTTTTTT
CASSLDRNEKLFF
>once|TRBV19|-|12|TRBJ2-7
TGTGCCAGTAGTGAACGGGCCTACGAGCAGTACTTC
CASSERAYEQYF
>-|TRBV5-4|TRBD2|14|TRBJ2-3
TGTGCCAGCAGCTTTAGCGGGAGCTCAGATACGCAGTATTTT
CASSFSGSSDTQYF
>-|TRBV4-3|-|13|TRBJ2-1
TGCGCCAGCAGCCAAGGCAGTTACAATGAGCAGTTCTTC
CASSQGSYNEQFF
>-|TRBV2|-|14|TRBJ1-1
TGTGCCAGCAGTGTACGGACGGGAGACACTGAAGCTTTCTTT
CASSVRTGDTEAFF
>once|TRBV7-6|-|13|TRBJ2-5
TGTGCCAGCAGCTGGACCCGGGAGGAGACCCAGTACTTC
CASSWTREETQYF
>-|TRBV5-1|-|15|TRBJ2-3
TGCGCCAGCAGCTTTGGAGATGATAGCACAGATACGCAGTATTTT
CASSFGDDSTDTQYF
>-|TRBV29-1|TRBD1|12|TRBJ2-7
TGCAGCGCAGTGGGACAGGCCTACGAGCAGTACTTC
CSAVGQAYEQYF
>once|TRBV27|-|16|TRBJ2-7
TGTGCCAGCAGTTTGACCGGGACTTTTTCCGCCTACGAGCAGTACTTC
CASSLTGTFSAYEQYF
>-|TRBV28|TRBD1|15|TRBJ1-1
TGTGCCAGCAGTTTACTGGGGACAGGGCGGACTGAAGCTTTCTTT
CASSLLGTGRTEAFF
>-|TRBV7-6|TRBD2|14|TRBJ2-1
TGTGCCAGCACTAGCGGAAGCTCCTACAATGAGCAGTTCTTC
CASTSGSSYNEQFF
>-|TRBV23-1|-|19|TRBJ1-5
TGCGCCAGCAGTCAATCATTGGTCCCAGGGTCCCGTACCAATCAGCCCCAGCATTTT
CASSQSLVPGSRTNQPQHF